Listed below are T cell receptor beta chains from one sample, sequenced in a study of blood T cell repertoires in COVID-19. TCRdb keeps only in-frame clones here, not all; method: immunoSEQ multiplex PCR. The repertoire consists of roughly 700,000 clones, with more than 80% occurring once and the leading ten covering roughly 0.25%. Material for sequencing was peripheral blood. All receptors come from a woman younger than 30 with acute or convalescent COVID-19. CDR3s include the opening cysteine and the closing phenylalanine or tryptophan. Fields, in order: clone size, CDR3 length, V gene, J gene, D gene, CDR3 DNA, CDR3 protein. D genes are given only for firm matches. Expanded clones get a size class; other rows say once, few or many, or leave the size out.

clone_size: NA
cdr3_length: 16
v_call: TRBV7-2
j_call: TRBJ1-1
d_call: NA
cdr3_nt: TGTGCCAGCACCGAAAAGGTGGGGGCTTTATCAGTTGAAGCTTTCTTT
cdr3_aa: CASTEKVGALSVEAFF

clone_size: NA
cdr3_length: 11
v_call: TRBV20-1
j_call: TRBJ1-1
d_call: TRBD1
cdr3_nt: TGCAGTGCTACCCCGACAGGGCGAGCTTTCTTT
cdr3_aa: CSATPTGRAFF

clone_size: NA
cdr3_length: 14
v_call: TRBV3-1/TRBV3-2
j_call: TRBJ1-4
d_call: TRBD1
cdr3_nt: TGTGCCAGCAGCGGGGACAGGGGATTAGAAAAACTGTTTTTT
cdr3_aa: CASSGDRGLEKLFF

clone_size: NA
cdr3_length: 21
v_call: TRBV7-9
j_call: TRBJ2-4
d_call: NA
cdr3_nt: TGTGCCAGCACCTTCTCCCCGGGATGGGGGAGGTCCACTCTAGCCAAAAACATTCAGTACTTC
cdr3_aa: CASTFSPGWGRSTLAKNIQYF

clone_size: NA
cdr3_length: 15
v_call: TRBV15
j_call: TRBJ1-3
d_call: NA
cdr3_nt: TGTGCCACCAGCAGAGAGGCAGGAGGAGGAAACACCATATATTTT
cdr3_aa: CATSREAGGGNTIYF

clone_size: NA
cdr3_length: 14
v_call: TRBV2
j_call: TRBJ2-7
d_call: TRBD1
cdr3_nt: TGTGCCAGCAGTGCGGACAGGGGGCAGTACGAGCAGTACTTC
cdr3_aa: CASSADRGQYEQYF

clone_size: NA
cdr3_length: 11
v_call: TRBV10-2
j_call: TRBJ2-7
d_call: NA
cdr3_nt: TGCGCCAGCAGTGACACATGGGAGCAGTACTTC
cdr3_aa: CASSDTWEQYF

clone_size: NA
cdr3_length: 14
v_call: TRBV18
j_call: TRBJ1-1
d_call: NA
cdr3_nt: TGTGCCAGCTCCCAGGTATACCAGAACACTGAAGCTTTCTTT
cdr3_aa: CASSQVYQNTEAFF

clone_size: NA
cdr3_length: 13
v_call: TRBV7-9
j_call: TRBJ2-3
d_call: NA
cdr3_nt: TGTGCCAGCAGCTCGAAAGAGTTGAGTACGCAGTATTTT
cdr3_aa: CASSSKELSTQYF

clone_size: NA
cdr3_length: 11
v_call: TRBV28
j_call: TRBJ1-1
d_call: NA
cdr3_nt: TGTGCCACTCGGAGGGAAACTGAAGCTTTCTTT
cdr3_aa: CATRRETEAFF

clone_size: NA
cdr3_length: 15
v_call: TRBV4-3
j_call: TRBJ1-6
d_call: NA
cdr3_nt: TGCGCCAGCAGCCAAGGCCGGGGGGATAATTCACCCCTCCACTTT
cdr3_aa: CASSQGRGDNSPLHF

clone_size: NA
cdr3_length: 14
v_call: TRBV7-2
j_call: TRBJ1-6
d_call: NA
cdr3_nt: TGTGCCAGCAGCCCACGGTGGGGGGATTCACCCCTCCACTTT
cdr3_aa: CASSPRWGDSPLHF

clone_size: NA
cdr3_length: 14
v_call: TRBV10-1
j_call: TRBJ1-3
d_call: NA
cdr3_nt: TGCGCCACCAAAGACACAGACTCTGGAAACACCATATATTTT
cdr3_aa: CATKDTDSGNTIYF

clone_size: NA
cdr3_length: 15
v_call: TRBV12-5
j_call: TRBJ2-3
d_call: TRBD2
cdr3_nt: TGTGCTAGTGCCCCGGGACTAGCCTTAACAGATACGCAGTATTTT
cdr3_aa: CASAPGLALTDTQYF

clone_size: NA
cdr3_length: 12
v_call: TRBV6-5
j_call: TRBJ1-2
d_call: TRBD1
cdr3_nt: TGTGCCAGCAGTCGGACAGGCTATGGCTACACCTTC
cdr3_aa: CASSRTGYGYTF

clone_size: NA
cdr3_length: 14
v_call: TRBV6-2/TRBV6-3
j_call: TRBJ1-1
d_call: NA
cdr3_nt: TGTGCCAGCAGTTACGGGGGGGGGAACACTGAAGCTTTCTTT
cdr3_aa: CASSYGGGNTEAFF

clone_size: NA
cdr3_length: 13
v_call: TRBV28
j_call: TRBJ1-2
d_call: TRBD1
cdr3_nt: TGTGCCAGCTTCAAACAGGGGCGCGGTGGCTACACCTTC
cdr3_aa: CASFKQGRGGYTF

clone_size: NA
cdr3_length: 17
v_call: TRBV7-9
j_call: TRBJ1-4
d_call: NA
cdr3_nt: TGTGCCAGCGGCCCACCCCCAATCGAGCAGGCTTATGAAAAACTGTTTTTT
cdr3_aa: CASGPPPIEQAYEKLFF

clone_size: NA
cdr3_length: 16
v_call: TRBV7-2
j_call: TRBJ1-4
d_call: NA
cdr3_nt: TGTGCCAGCAGCAGCTTAAGGGGGGGCTTGCTTGAAAAACTGTTTTTT
cdr3_aa: CASSSLRGGLLEKLFF

clone_size: few
cdr3_length: 15
v_call: TRBV6-4
j_call: TRBJ1-6
d_call: NA
cdr3_nt: TGTGCCAGCAGTGAGAGTGCAGGAGGGAATTCACCCCTCCACTTT
cdr3_aa: CASSESAGGNSPLHF

clone_size: few
cdr3_length: 15
v_call: TRBV6-5
j_call: TRBJ1-5
d_call: TRBD1
cdr3_nt: TGTGCCAGCAGTTCCACCTCAGGGGGCCCTCAGCCCCAGCATTTT
cdr3_aa: CASSSTSGGPQPQHF

clone_size: NA
cdr3_length: 15
v_call: TRBV7-9
j_call: TRBJ1-4
d_call: NA
cdr3_nt: TGTGCCAGCAGCTCCCCTGCACAGGAACGCGAAAAACTGTTTTTT
cdr3_aa: CASSSPAQEREKLFF

clone_size: once
cdr3_length: 17
v_call: TRBV7-9
j_call: TRBJ1-4
d_call: NA
cdr3_nt: TGTGCCAGCAGCCCAGGGGAGGGAGCGGCAACTAATGAAAAACTGTTTTTT
cdr3_aa: CASSPGEGAATNEKLFF

clone_size: NA
cdr3_length: 15
v_call: TRBV6-5
j_call: TRBJ1-2
d_call: NA
cdr3_nt: TGTGCCAGCAGTCCCGAAATTCAGGGGATCTATGGCTACACCTTC
cdr3_aa: CASSPEIQGIYGYTF

clone_size: NA
cdr3_length: 13
v_call: TRBV6-5
j_call: TRBJ2-2
d_call: NA
cdr3_nt: TGTGCCAGCAGTTACACAAACACCGGGGAGCTGTTTTTT
cdr3_aa: CASSYTNTGELFF

clone_size: NA
cdr3_length: 11
v_call: TRBV4-2
j_call: TRBJ1-1
d_call: NA
cdr3_nt: TGTGCCAGCAGCTTCGCGGGTGAAGCTTTCTTT
cdr3_aa: CASSFAGEAFF

clone_size: NA
cdr3_length: 15
v_call: TRBV4-1
j_call: TRBJ1-6
d_call: TRBD1
cdr3_nt: TGCGCCAGCAGCCAGTTGGACAGGGATAATTCACCCCTCCACTTT
cdr3_aa: CASSQLDRDNSPLHF

clone_size: NA
cdr3_length: 14
v_call: TRBV6-5
j_call: TRBJ1-2
d_call: TRBD1
cdr3_nt: TGTGCCAGCCTTACGGGACAGGGTATCGGTGGCTACACCTTC
cdr3_aa: CASLTGQGIGGYTF

clone_size: NA
cdr3_length: 16
v_call: TRBV5-6
j_call: TRBJ2-1
d_call: TRBD1
cdr3_nt: TGTGCCAGCAGCGAGACCCCCGGGACAGGTTTCAATGAGCAGTTCTTC
cdr3_aa: CASSETPGTGFNEQFF

clone_size: NA
cdr3_length: 11
v_call: TRBV30
j_call: TRBJ1-1
d_call: NA
cdr3_nt: TGTGCCTTGACAGTGAACACTGAAGCTTTCTTT
cdr3_aa: CALTVNTEAFF

clone_size: once
cdr3_length: 13
v_call: TRBV7-2
j_call: TRBJ1-2
d_call: TRBD1
cdr3_nt: TGTGCCAGCAGCTTACAGGGGGACTATGGCTACACCTTC
cdr3_aa: CASSLQGDYGYTF

clone_size: NA
cdr3_length: 15
v_call: TRBV5-1
j_call: TRBJ2-1
d_call: TRBD1
cdr3_nt: TGCGCCAGCAGCGCCAAGGGGACAGAAGTCAATGAGCAGTTCTTC
cdr3_aa: CASSAKGTEVNEQFF

clone_size: NA
cdr3_length: 15
v_call: TRBV5-1
j_call: TRBJ2-5
d_call: TRBD2
cdr3_nt: TGCGCCAGCAGCTTGGCCGTTAGCGGGCAAGAGACCCAGTACTTC
cdr3_aa: CASSLAVSGQETQYF

clone_size: NA
cdr3_length: 13
v_call: TRBV13
j_call: TRBJ1-1
d_call: TRBD1
cdr3_nt: TGTGCCAGCAACGGACAGGGAGGCACTGAAGCTTTCTTT
cdr3_aa: CASNGQGGTEAFF

clone_size: NA
cdr3_length: 17
v_call: TRBV7-9
j_call: TRBJ2-3
d_call: TRBD1
cdr3_nt: TGTGCCAGCAGCTTAATGTCAGGGGGCACGTTTAGAGATACGCAGTATTTT
cdr3_aa: CASSLMSGGTFRDTQYF

clone_size: NA
cdr3_length: 15
v_call: TRBV6-6
j_call: TRBJ1-1
d_call: TRBD1
cdr3_nt: TGTGCCAGCAGTTACTCGGGGACAGGGGTGACTGAAGCTTTCTTT
cdr3_aa: CASSYSGTGVTEAFF

clone_size: NA
cdr3_length: 17
v_call: TRBV3-1/TRBV3-2
j_call: TRBJ1-1
d_call: TRBD1
cdr3_nt: TGTGCCAGCAGCCCACAGGGGATGGGATCTTTGAACACTGAAGCTTTCTTT
cdr3_aa: CASSPQGMGSLNTEAFF

clone_size: NA
cdr3_length: 17
v_call: TRBV6-1
j_call: TRBJ1-1
d_call: TRBD1
cdr3_nt: TGTGCCAGCAGTGAGTCCCTTCGGACAGGGAGAGGCACTGAAGCTTTCTTT
cdr3_aa: CASSESLRTGRGTEAFF

clone_size: few
cdr3_length: 14
v_call: TRBV7-9
j_call: TRBJ2-7
d_call: NA
cdr3_nt: TGTGCCAGCAGCTTAGGTAGCGGAGTGAACGAGCAGTACTTC
cdr3_aa: CASSLGSGVNEQYF

clone_size: NA
cdr3_length: 14
v_call: TRBV2
j_call: TRBJ1-2
d_call: TRBD1
cdr3_nt: TGTGCCAGCAGCGAGGACAGGGTAGGCTATGGCTACACCTTC
cdr3_aa: CASSEDRVGYGYTF

clone_size: NA
cdr3_length: 14
v_call: TRBV27
j_call: TRBJ2-3
d_call: NA
cdr3_nt: TGTGCCAGCAGTTTAGGTCTTAGAACAGATACGCAGTATTTT
cdr3_aa: CASSLGLRTDTQYF

clone_size: once
cdr3_length: 16
v_call: TRBV11-2
j_call: TRBJ2-3
d_call: TRBD1
cdr3_nt: TGTGCCAGCAGCGGGATGGACAGGATTTCCACAGATACGCAGTATTTT
cdr3_aa: CASSGMDRISTDTQYF

clone_size: NA
cdr3_length: 18
v_call: TRBV9
j_call: TRBJ2-2
d_call: TRBD1
cdr3_nt: TGTGCCAGCAGCGCTGAGGGGGCCCCAAAACATTACACCGGGGAGCTGTTTTTT
cdr3_aa: CASSAEGAPKHYTGELFF

clone_size: NA
cdr3_length: 13
v_call: TRBV6-5
j_call: TRBJ1-1
d_call: NA
cdr3_nt: TGTGCCAGCATCCTATATTGGAACACTGAAGCTTTCTTT
cdr3_aa: CASILYWNTEAFF

clone_size: NA
cdr3_length: 14
v_call: TRBV6-1
j_call: TRBJ2-7
d_call: TRBD1
cdr3_nt: TGTGCCAGCAGTGACCGACAGGGAAGCTACGAGCAGTACTTC
cdr3_aa: CASSDRQGSYEQYF

clone_size: NA
cdr3_length: 16
v_call: TRBV3-1/TRBV3-2
j_call: TRBJ1-2
d_call: TRBD1
cdr3_nt: TGTGCCAGCAGCCTGCAGGGGGCCACTCGTGAAGATGGCTACACCTTC
cdr3_aa: CASSLQGATREDGYTF

clone_size: once
cdr3_length: 14
v_call: TRBV7-9
j_call: TRBJ1-5
d_call: NA
cdr3_nt: TGTGCCAGCAGCTTTTGGGACACAAATCAGCCCCAGCATTTT
cdr3_aa: CASSFWDTNQPQHF

clone_size: NA
cdr3_length: 15
v_call: TRBV6-5
j_call: TRBJ1-5
d_call: TRBD1
cdr3_nt: TGTGCCAGCAGTACTGACAGGGGGAGCAATCAGCCCCAGCATTTT
cdr3_aa: CASSTDRGSNQPQHF

clone_size: NA
cdr3_length: 15
v_call: TRBV6-6
j_call: TRBJ2-1
d_call: NA
cdr3_nt: TGTGCCAGCACCTCGTCCCCCTACCTCTACAATGAGCAGTTCTTC
cdr3_aa: CASTSSPYLYNEQFF

clone_size: NA
cdr3_length: 13
v_call: TRBV29-1
j_call: TRBJ1-2
d_call: NA
cdr3_nt: TGCAGCGTCATAGGGGTTGCGAACTATGGCTACACCTTC
cdr3_aa: CSVIGVANYGYTF

clone_size: NA
cdr3_length: 15
v_call: TRBV5-8
j_call: TRBJ1-3
d_call: NA
cdr3_nt: TGTGCCAGCAGCCTAGGGACTAGACATGGAAACACCATATATTTT
cdr3_aa: CASSLGTRHGNTIYF